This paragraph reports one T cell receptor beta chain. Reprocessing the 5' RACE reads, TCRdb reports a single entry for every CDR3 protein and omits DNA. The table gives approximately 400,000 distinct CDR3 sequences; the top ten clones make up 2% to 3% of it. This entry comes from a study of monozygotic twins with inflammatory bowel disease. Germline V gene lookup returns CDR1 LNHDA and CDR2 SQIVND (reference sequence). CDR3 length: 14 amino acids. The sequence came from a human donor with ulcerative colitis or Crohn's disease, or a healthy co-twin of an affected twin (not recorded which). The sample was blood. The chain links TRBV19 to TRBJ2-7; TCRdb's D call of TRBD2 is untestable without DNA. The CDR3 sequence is CASSITGTMYEQYF.